This T cell receptor (beta chain) was sequenced during a study of shared clonotypes between healthy human individuals. Method: immunoSEQ multiplex PCR; TCRdb's copy keeps in-frame clones and lacks some. The table has about 2 million clones, 85% to 95% seen once. Notes on this clone: The junction differs from germline at one of its ends, possibly a read error.

CDR1 is SQVTM and CDR2 is ANQGSEA in the germline V gene. This CDR3 region has 17 residues. Sequenced: naive CD4+ T cells sorted from blood. Subset meaning: CD45RA+ positively selected. This rearrangement joins TRBV29-1 to TRBJ1-1, with 7 bases that match TRBD1. This TCR was sampled from a man aged 18 to 35 in good health. The CDR3 nucleotides are TGCAGCGTTGACCCCCTGACAGGGACTGTTGGGATCACTGAAGCTTTCTTC. It yields the protein CSVDPLTGTVGITEAFF.